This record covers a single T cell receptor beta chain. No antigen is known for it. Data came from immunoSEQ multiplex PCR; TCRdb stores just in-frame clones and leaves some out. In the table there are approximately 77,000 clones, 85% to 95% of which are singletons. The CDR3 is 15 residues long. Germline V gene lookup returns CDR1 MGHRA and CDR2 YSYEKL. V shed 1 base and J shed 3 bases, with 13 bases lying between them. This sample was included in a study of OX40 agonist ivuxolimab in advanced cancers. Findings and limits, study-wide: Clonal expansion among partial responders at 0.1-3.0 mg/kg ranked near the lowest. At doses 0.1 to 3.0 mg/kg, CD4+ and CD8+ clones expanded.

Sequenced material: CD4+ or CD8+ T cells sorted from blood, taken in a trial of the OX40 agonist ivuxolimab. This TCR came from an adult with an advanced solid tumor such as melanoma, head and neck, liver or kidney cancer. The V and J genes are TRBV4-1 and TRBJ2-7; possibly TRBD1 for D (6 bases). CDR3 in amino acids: CASSQVGDKDYEQYF. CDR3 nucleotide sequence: TGCGCCAGCAGCCAAGTCGGGGACAAGGACTACGAGCAGTACTTC.